Below, one T cell receptor (beta chain) is given with its context. Clones were read by immunoSEQ multiplex PCR, and TCRdb kept only the in-frame ones, dropping some. Of fewer than 80,000 clones listed, roughly four fifths are singletons. The data originate from a study of blood T cell repertoires in COVID-19. Study-wide context: Samples taken during acute and convalescent COVID-19 were collected in the United States, Italy and Spain.

During active infection, Seattle patients enrolled and were then monitored through disease. The origin of this receptor is a man aged 45-60 years with COVID-19, enrolled during active disease. The sequencing input was peripheral blood.

CDR3 loop: CASSPRLAGGGWWDIQYF. CDR3 bases: TGTGCCAGCAGCCCCCGACTAGCGGGGGGTGGGTGGTGGGACATTCAGTACTTC. The chain has TRBV21-1 and TRBJ2-4; TRBD2 was called by the table and not checked on the DNA. TRBV21-1 is marked as a pseudogene. CDR3 length equals 18 residues.